The clone carrying this TCR beta chain was picked up many times. The antigen is not known. The data were obtained in a study of T cell repertoires in cytomegalovirus infection. Overall study: An indication of both CMV infection and matching HLA type came from public TCR beta signatures.

In TCRdb, the reads were re-called with MiXCR into one record per CDR3 protein. The sample holds about 260,000 distinct CDR3 sequences; around 15% are singletons and the top ten take 7.5% to 10%. Points from the study as a whole: Summed frequency of public TCR beta families distinguished CMV carriers with the relevant HLA. HLA-C-restricted CMV-specific TCR beta clonotypes prevailed in the ex vivo response.

Unmatched junction bases numbered 6, after V lost 3 bases and J lost 2 bases. The CDR3 runs 16 residues. Material: PBMCs. The clonotype comes from a human donor in good health (CMV status not recorded). Some clones in this sample may be carry-over from other donors' samples. The J gene is TRBJ2-3, the V gene TRBV12-3 or TRBV12-4, with 9 bases fitting TRBD2. The CDR3 sequence is CASSFSAGGYTDTQYF. The CDR3 nucleotides are TGTGCCAGCAGTTTCTCAGCGGGGGGCTACACAGATACGCAGTATTTT.